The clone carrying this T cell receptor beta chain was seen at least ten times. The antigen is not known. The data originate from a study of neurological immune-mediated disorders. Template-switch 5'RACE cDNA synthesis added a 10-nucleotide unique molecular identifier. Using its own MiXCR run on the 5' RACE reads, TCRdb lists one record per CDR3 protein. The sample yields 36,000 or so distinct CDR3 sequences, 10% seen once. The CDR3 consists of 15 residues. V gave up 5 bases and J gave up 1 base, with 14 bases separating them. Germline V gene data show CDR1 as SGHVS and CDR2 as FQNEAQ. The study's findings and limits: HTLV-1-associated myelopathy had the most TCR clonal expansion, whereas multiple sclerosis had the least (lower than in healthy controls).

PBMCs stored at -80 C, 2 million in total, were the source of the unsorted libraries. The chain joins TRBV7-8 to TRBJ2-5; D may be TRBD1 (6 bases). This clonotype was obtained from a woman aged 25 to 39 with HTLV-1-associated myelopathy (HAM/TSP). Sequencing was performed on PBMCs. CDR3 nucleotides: TGTGCCAGCAGCCTGACAATAGGGGGCCAAGAGACCCAGTACTTC. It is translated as CASSLTIGGQETQYF.